Shown below are 10 T cell receptor beta chains from a single sample sequenced in a study of early T cells in non-severe SARS-CoV-2 infection. TCRdb redid the calling of the 5' RACE reads with MiXCR, one entry per CDR3 protein. Here the sample spans tens of thousands of distinct CDR3 sequences, roughly 5.3% being singletons. Material: whole blood. These receptors originate from an adult who was a healthcare worker with PCR-confirmed SARS-CoV-2 infection or an uninfected control (not recorded which).

This clonotype came up many times. The chain couples TRBV28 to TRBJ1-1, with a possible D match to TRBD1 (5 bases). CDR1 and CDR2 from the germline V gene are MDHEN and SYDVKM. The CDR3 extends over 14 amino acids. V shed 3 bases and J shed 5 bases, with 13 bases lying between them. The CDR3 coding sequence is TGTGCCAGCAGTTTCTACGATAGGGGAACTGAAGCTTTCTTT. This sequence encodes CASSFYDRGTEAFF.

The table lists this clonotype with many counts. The rearrangement uses TRBV27 and TRBJ1-2; D is unresolved. Germline values: CDR1 MNHEY, CDR2 SMNVEV (reference sequence). The CDR3 is 13 amino acids. The V and J ends lost 5 bases and 6 bases respectively, with 13 bases between them. The CDR3 sequence: CASSQGSPDGYTF. The CDR3 DNA is TGTGCCAGCAGTCAAGGGTCGCCGGATGGCTACACCTTC.

At least ten counts were recorded for this clonotype. V and J are TRBV7-8 and TRBJ2-1; 9 bases align to TRBD2. This CDR3 region has 15 residues. J gave up 2 bases and V 5 bases, and 4 bases lay outside the gene matches. The germline V gene encodes CDR1 SGHVS and CDR2 FQNEAQ. Here the CDR3 DNA reads TGTGCCAGCAGCAGAGCGGGGGGACCCTACAATGAGCAGTTCTTC. This gives the protein CASSRAGGPYNEQFF.

This clonotype counts as medium-sized. The gene calls are TRBV19 and TRBJ2-1; D is unclear. The V gene lost 6 bases and the J gene lost 0 bases, with 15 bases spanning the gap. This CDR3 spans 16 amino acids. Germline loops: CDR1 LNHDA, CDR2 SQIVND (reference sequence). The CDR3 protein is CASSGKAISSYNEQFF. The DNA of the CDR3 is TGTGCCAGTAGCGGAAAAGCGATCAGCTCCTACAATGAGCAGTTCTTC.

This clonotype occurred many times. The chain recombines TRBV11-2 with TRBJ1-2; 7 bases map to TRBD1. The CDR3 is made up of 14 amino acids. Trimming at V came to 1 base and at J to 6 bases, leaving 5 bases not matched to a gene. CDR1 SGHAT and CDR2 FQNNGV come from the germline V gene. The DNA for the CDR3 is TGTGCCAGCAGCTTAGGGACAGGAGACAATGGCTACACCTTC. This translates into CASSLGTGDNGYTF.

Judged by abundance, this clonotype is medium-sized. The J gene is TRBJ2-3, the V gene TRBV20-1; 7 nucleotides agree with TRBD1. V lost 7 bases to trimming and J lost 2 bases; unmatched junction nucleotides: 12. Germline V gives CDR1 DFQATT, CDR2 SNEGSKA (reference sequence). The CDR3 totals 15 residues. This chain's CDR3 is CSGWLGTANTDTQYF. CDR3 nucleotide sequence: TGCAGTGGCTGGTTAGGGACAGCGAACACAGATACGCAGTATTTT.

At least ten counts were recorded for this clonotype. V is TRBV28 and J is TRBJ1-1; D unresolved. V dropped 3 bases and J dropped 1 base, with 6 bases sitting between them. From germline, CDR1 is MDHEN and CDR2 SYDVKM. The CDR3 covers 13 residues. CDR3 loop: CASSFLRNTEAFF. CDR3 DNA sequence: TGTGCCAGCAGTTTCCTAAGGAACACTGAAGCTTTCTTT. Using reference TRBV28 and TRBJ1-1 for the parts outside the CDR3, the full variable domain is DVKVTQSSRYLVKRTGEKVFLECVQDMDHENMFWYRQDPGLGLRLIYFSYDVKMKEKGDIPEGYSVSREKKERFSLILESASTNQTSMYLCASSFLRNTEAFFGQGTRLTVV.

This clonotype was seen repeatedly, ten times or more. One end of the junction fails to match germline, which may point to a read error. The chain recombines TRBV10-3 with TRBJ1-6; no reliable D call. The CDR3 runs 15 residues. CDR1 and CDR2 (germline): ENHRY, SYGVKD. CDR3 in amino acids: CAISLKSFLDSPLHF. The CDR3 DNA sequence: TGTGCCATCAGTCTTAAATCCTTCCTGGATTCACCCCTCCATTTT.

V gene TRBV6-2 or TRBV6-3 combines with J gene TRBJ2-7; no clear D gene. This CDR3 is built from 15 residues. Germline CDR1 MNHEY, CDR2 SVGEGT. Trimming stripped 7 bases from V and 5 bases from J, with 21 bases between. The CDR3 sequence is CASTAIFPPRNEQYF. DNA for the CDR3: TGTGCCAGCACCGCGATATTTCCGCCTCGAAACGAGCAGTACTTC.

This clonotype appeared many times. The V and J genes are TRBV9 and TRBJ1-3, with TRBD1 matching over 7 bases. Trimming at V came to 3 bases and at J to 7 bases, leaving 7 bases not matched to a gene. CDR3 length equals 14 residues. From germline, CDR1 is SGDLS and CDR2 YYNGEE. CDR3 region: CASSGNFRGNTIYF. CDR3 DNA sequence: TGTGCCAGCAGCGGGAACTTCAGGGGGAACACCATATATTTT.